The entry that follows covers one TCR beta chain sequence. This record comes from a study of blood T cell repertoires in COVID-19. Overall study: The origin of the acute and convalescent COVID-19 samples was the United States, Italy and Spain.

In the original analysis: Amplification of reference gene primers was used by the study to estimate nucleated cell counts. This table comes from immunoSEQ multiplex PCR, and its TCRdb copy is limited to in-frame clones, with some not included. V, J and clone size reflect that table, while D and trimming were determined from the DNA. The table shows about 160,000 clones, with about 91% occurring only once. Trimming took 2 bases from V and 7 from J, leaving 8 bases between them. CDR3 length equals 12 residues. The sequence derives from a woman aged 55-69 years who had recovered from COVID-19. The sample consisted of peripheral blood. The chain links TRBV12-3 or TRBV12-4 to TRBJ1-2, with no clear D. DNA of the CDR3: TGTGCCAGCAGTTTATCGGGAGGTGGCTACACCTTC. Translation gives CASSLSGGGYTF.